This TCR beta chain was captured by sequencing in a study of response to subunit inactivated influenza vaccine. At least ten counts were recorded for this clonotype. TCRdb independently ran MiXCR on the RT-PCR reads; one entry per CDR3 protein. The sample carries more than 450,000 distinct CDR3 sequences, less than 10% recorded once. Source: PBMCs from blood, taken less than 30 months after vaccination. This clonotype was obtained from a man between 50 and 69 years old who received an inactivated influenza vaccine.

In DNA, the CDR3 is TGTGCCAGCAGCCATAAACAGGGCGATACGCAGTATTTT. Translated, it gives CASSHKQGDTQYF. The rearrangement joins TRBV7-2 to TRBJ2-3, with a tentative D call TRBD1 (6 bases). Germline CDR1 SGHTA, CDR2 FQGNSA. V lost 5 bases, J lost 6 bases, and 12 bases lay in between. This CDR3 comprises 13 residues.